This T cell receptor beta chain derives from a study of shared clonotypes between healthy human individuals (dated by TCRdb to 2019 to 2021). For context, the study as a whole: Three men and two women, aged 18 to 49 years, made up the cohort. For each donor, CD4 naive and CD4 memory were each given three plates, CD8 naive was given two plates, and CD8 memory was given one plate. To estimate repertoire size and how much clonotype sharing occurs between individuals, the study deeply sequenced the blood TCR repertoires of five healthy adults. Different laboratories and diverse techniques were used to prepare libraries and sequence TCR repertoires, to increase sequencing depth and limit assay-specific biases. Per donor, leukapheresis produced somewhere between about 0.94 and 9.5 billion PBMCs. The paper's findings and limits, for the study overall: Rarefaction of sorted-subset datasets indicated incomplete sequencing despite the large sequencing depth. Higher generation probabilities were observed for clonotypes shared by all four sorted-subset donors than for non-shared clonotypes. The genetic and exposure-history diversity represented was limited by the small number of donors. Pairwise subsampling indicated that sequencing depth was expected to affect the degree of clonotype sharing among donors. Estimated clonotype richness was generally larger for naive than for memory subsets. Sampling was limited to blood, and TCR repertoires in tissue likely differ from TCR repertoires in blood. Across a handful of donors, approximately 5% of naive CD4, roughly 3.4% of naive CD8, 2.3% of memory CD4, and roughly 0.41% of memory CD8 clonotypes were shared.

The donors were healthy, HIV-negative adults with no recently reported acute infections or vaccinations. Every donor was a Caucasian adult residing in Nashville, Tennessee, USA. Magnetic negative selection was used to enrich CD4+ T cells, after which naive cells were positively selected on CD45RA and the negative fraction became the memory subset. Blood was collected by leukapheresis, and PBMCs were isolated by Ficoll-Histopaque density gradient centrifugation and then cryopreserved in liquid nitrogen vapor phase. Purity and quantity of every magnetically sorted T cell population were checked by analytical flow cytometry. Genomic DNA was isolated from every sorted fraction and measured by UV absorbance on a Nanodrop 2000c. Including the terminal cysteine and phenylalanine, the CDR3 comprises 16 residues. CDR3 DNA is the only sequence kept; it has 48 bases, read in frame from the first base. Here V drops 4 bases and J drops 4 bases, and the junction holds 6 bases not matched to any gene. Reading the germline V gene gives CDR1 SGHDT and CDR2 YYEEEE.

Using the deep immunoSEQ assay, multiplex PCR amplified TCR CDR3 regions from genomic DNA. Extracted genomic DNA from each cell subset was distributed evenly across all wells of several immunoSEQ 96-well plates, and each plate was treated as a replicate. For sorted subsets, roughly 0.2 ug genomic DNA, equal to tens of thousands of T cell genomes, was loaded into each replicate PCR. Purified libraries were measured with a Qubit 3.0 fluorometer, size-checked on a Bioanalyzer 2100, and measured again with the KAPA Library Quantification kit. Every immunoSEQ 96-well plate was sequenced on a dedicated single-read 150-cycle Illumina NextSeq 550 flow cell. The authors' analysis ran thus. Because the immunoSEQ output included only junctional sequences and no quality scores, the filtering could not be the same as the filtering used for full-length reads. To assign V/J genes and CDR3, sequences were annotated using PyIR, a Python wrapper for IgBLAST v1.9, with IMGT germline references. Reads were removed for weak V/J assignments (E-value above 1e-6), missing CDR3, stop codons, out-of-frame junctions, or ambiguous translated residues. V3J clonotypes were defined as sequences sharing the same inferred V gene, J gene, and CDR3 amino acid sequence. The percentage overlap between two repertoires was calculated by dividing the number of shared unique clonotypes by the size of the smaller repertoire. Repertoire richness was assessed with RTK rarefaction, the Chao1 estimator, and Recon v2.1 estimates of unobserved clonotypes. OLGA was used to compute generation probabilities for all TCRbeta clonotypes that the gDNA method yielded from a few donors. TCRdb obtained this table from immuneACCESS and retained in-frame rearrangements with V and J assigned. These tables miss some clones; where compared with another copy, unresolved V genes account for less than half of the shortfall, and the remainder is unexplained. V, J and clone size are taken as reported in that table, and D and trimming were inferred from the DNA itself. The sample table holds roughly 1,000,000 clones, of which around 78% were seen once. The top ten constitute more than 0.45% of the sample.

This clone is a singleton in its sample. The antigen this receptor binds is unknown. No much larger clonotype is one base removed from it; base qualities were not supplied. The receptor comes from a man between 18 and 29 years old in good health. Some clones in this sample may be carry-over from other donors' samples. The chain is assembled from TRBV5-6 and TRBJ1-3; the central 12 bases match TRBD1. The sequenced material came from memory CD4+ T cells from PBMCs. In light of the paper, this sample's cell subset or site label describes: CD45RA-negative fraction. CDR3 protein: CASSPPGQGAGNTIYF. The nucleotide sequence is TGTGCCAGCAGCCCTCCGGGACAGGGGGCGGGAAACACCATATATTTT.